One TCR beta chain is described in this entry. What it recognizes is unknown. From germline, CDR1 is GTSNPN and CDR2 SVGIG (reference sequence). The CDR3 covers 13 residues. Germline trimming cut 4 bases from V and 2 bases from J; bases unmatched to any gene: 3. The data were obtained in a study of PD-L1 blockade in urothelial cancer. Study as a whole: Of prior chemotherapy regimens, patients had received between 0 and 3. T cells were recovered from blood samples at a median of roughly 130,000.

Profiling relied on immunoSEQ multiplex PCR, and the TCRdb table lists in-frame clones only, not all of them. The table records more than 90,000 clones, roughly 80% of them present only once. Study-level findings and limits: Those with durable benefit had larger increases in tumor-associated blood clones at 3 weeks.

Time point reported: peripheral blood 6 weeks after treatment start. Each patient gave between 1 and 8 samples, pretreatment and on-treatment. The sequences come from PBMCs, collected around atezolizumab (anti-PD-L1) treatment. This sequence joins TRBV30 and TRBJ2-7, with TRBD2 matching over 9 bases. The source is a man in his 70s with urothelial cancer. The CDR3 spells CAWTSGNPYEQYF. The CDR3, as DNA: TGTGCCTGGACTAGCGGGAACCCCTACGAGCAGTACTTC.